These T cell receptor beta chains were read from a single sample in a study of regulatory T cells in long-lasting Graves disease. TCRdb reprocessed the multiplex PCR reads via MiXCR and lists one record per CDR3 protein. The data hold hundreds of thousands of distinct CDR3 sequences, with around 17% observed a single time. In addition, the sample was reused for a study of T cells in Graves' hyperthyroidism and ophthalmopathy.

This material consisted of peripheral blood mononuclear cells (PBMCs), taken at new diagnosis, from a patient treated with antithyroid drugs. Every receptor here comes from a man aged 35-49 years with Graves disease. Each CDR3 is given with its conserved first and last residue. A D gene is named only where the DNA matches it firmly. A row's size may be missing; if present it is once, few, many or a size class.

-	TRBJ2-3	13	-	TRBV9	CASSPQQSDTQYF	TGTGCCAGCAGCCCGCAACAATCAGATACGCAGTATTTT
many	TRBJ2-5	16	-	TRBV6-5	CASSYSFSPGQETQYF	TGTGCCAGCAGTTACTCGTTCTCCCCGGGCCAAGAGACCCAGTACTTC
-	TRBJ1-5	12	-	TRBV20-1	CSARLGEGPQHF	TGCAGTGCTAGACTGGGGGAAGGGCCCCAGCATTTT
few	TRBJ2-7	14	TRBD1	TRBV6-2/TRBV6-3	CASSYAAGGHEQYF	TGTGCCAGCAGTTACGCGGCAGGGGGTCACGAGCAGTACTTC
-	TRBJ1-3	14	-	TRBV2	CASSEQGGRNTIYF	TGTGCCAGCAGTGAACAGGGCGGGCGAAACACCATATATTTT
-	TRBJ2-3	12	-	TRBV5-4	CASGPDTDTQYF	TGTGCCAGCGGCCCAGACACAGATACGCAGTATTTT
-	TRBJ2-1	15	-	TRBV12-5	CASGLTPTGYNEQFF	TGTGCTAGTGGTTTGACCCCGACAGGATACAATGAGCAGTTCTTC
many	TRBJ1-1	13	-	TRBV5-6	CASSLMGGAEAFF	TGTGCCAGCAGCTTGATGGGTGGAGCTGAAGCTTTCTTT
-	TRBJ1-1	16	-	TRBV7-9	CASSLSLPAKNTEAFF	TGTGCCAGCAGCTTGTCTCTGCCAGCCAAGAACACTGAAGCTTTCTTT
-	TRBJ2-7	15	-	TRBV6-1	CASKVGGQNSYEQYF	TGTGCCAGCAAGGTGGGCGGGCAGAACTCCTACGAGCAGTACTTC
few	TRBJ2-7	14	TRBD1	TRBV20-1	CSASLGRGLNEQYF	TGCAGTGCTAGTCTAGGCAGGGGGCTCAACGAGCAGTACTTC
-	TRBJ1-2	12	-	TRBV29-1	CSVVQGLGGYTF	TGCAGCGTTGTACAGGGTTTAGGTGGCTACACCTTC
-	TRBJ2-1	15	-	TRBV5-5	CASSPTGSSYNEQFF	TGTGCCAGCAGCCCCACAGGGAGCTCCTACAATGAGCAGTTCTTC
many	TRBJ2-3	17	TRBD2	TRBV30	CAWTSRVAGTYTDTQYF	TGTGCCTGGACCTCCCGGGTAGCGGGGACCTACACAGATACGCAGTATTTT
-	TRBJ1-4	16	-	TRBV10-3	CAISASRRGAWEKLFF	TGTGCCATCAGCGCGTCCCGACGGGGTGCATGGGAAAAACTGTTTTTT
many	TRBJ2-3	14	-	TRBV5-1	CASSSGVFTDTQYF	TGTGCCAGCAGCTCGGGGGTGTTCACAGATACGCAGTATTTT
-	TRBJ2-5	16	TRBD2	TRBV29-1	CSVEDPASGVQETQYF	TGCAGCGTTGAAGACCCGGCTAGCGGGGTACAAGAGACCCAGTACTTC
many	TRBJ2-3	17	-	TRBV11-2	CASSFKTSSRGADTQYF	TGTGCCAGCAGCTTTAAGACCAGTAGTAGGGGGGCCGATACGCAGTATTTT
many	TRBJ2-3	15	TRBD2	TRBV5-1	CASRLAGELTDTQYF	TGCGCCAGCAGATTAGCGGGGGAGCTCACAGATACGCAGTATTTT
many	TRBJ1-5	14	TRBD1	TRBV20-1	CSARARGFNQPQHF	TGCAGTGCTAGAGCCAGGGGGTTCAATCAGCCCCAGCATTTT
few	TRBJ2-3	14	-	TRBV30	CAWGGGTGADTQYF	TGTGCCTGGGGAGGGGGGACCGGGGCAGATACGCAGTATTTT
many	TRBJ2-7	14	-	TRBV2	CASSGPAKGLWQYF	TGTGCCAGCAGTGGGCCAGCCAAGGGTCTTTGGCAGTACTTC
many	TRBJ1-5	16	TRBD1	TRBV15	CATSGDRVERNQPQHF	TGTGCCACCAGCGGGGACAGGGTGGAACGCAATCAGCCCCAGCATTTT
many	TRBJ1-1	14	TRBD1	TRBV7-9	CASSWGQGNTEAFF	TGCGCCAGCAGCTGGGGACAGGGGAATACTGAAGCTTTCTTT
few	TRBJ1-1	15	-	TRBV15	CATSGHPGGVSEAFF	TGTGCCACCAGCGGTCACCCCGGGGGGGTCTCTGAAGCTTTCTTT
few	TRBJ1-1	14	-	TRBV29-1	CSVGRPGGRTEAFF	TGCAGCGTCGGAAGGCCAGGAGGTCGAACTGAAGCTTTCTTT
-	TRBJ2-1	12	-	TRBV20-1	CSASSTYNEQFF	TGCAGTGCGTCTAGCACATACAATGAGCAGTTCTTC
-	TRBJ2-7	12	TRBD1	TRBV29-1	CSVSRQGEEQYF	TGCAGCGTTTCGCGACAGGGAGAGGAGCAGTACTTC
few	TRBJ2-2	16	-	TRBV30	CAWSVIGFGATGELFF	TGTGCCTGGAGTGTAATAGGTTTCGGGGCCACCGGGGAGCTGTTTTTT
many	TRBJ2-3	14	-	TRBV20-1	CSATGTKSTDTQYF	TGCAGTGCAACCGGAACAAAAAGCACAGATACGCAGTATTTT
many	TRBJ2-5	12	-	TRBV3-1	CASSTLRETQYF	TGTGCCAGCAGCACCCTCCGGGAGACCCAGTACTTC
few	TRBJ1-1	14	TRBD1	TRBV7-3	CASSQGQGASEAFF	TGTGCCAGCAGTCAAGGACAGGGGGCTTCTGAAGCTTTCTTT
few	TRBJ1-6	14	-	TRBV20-1	CSARDGAVPSPLHF	TGCAGTGCTAGAGATGGGGCTGTTCCCTCACCCCTCCACTTT
many	TRBJ1-4	17	-	TRBV7-8	CASSFNVAYKEAEKLFF	TGTGCCAGCAGCTTTAATGTCGCATATAAGGAAGCTGAAAAACTGTTTTTT
many	TRBJ2-1	21	-	TRBV24-1	CATSDFTWKGLGRPVYNEQFF	TGTGCCACCAGTGATTTCACGTGGAAAGGGTTGGGTAGACCAGTCTACAATGAGCAGTTCTTC
once	TRBJ1-1	14	-	TRBV7-2	CASSTLEGITEAFF	TGTGCCAGCAGCACTTTGGAGGGTATCACTGAAGCTTTCTTT